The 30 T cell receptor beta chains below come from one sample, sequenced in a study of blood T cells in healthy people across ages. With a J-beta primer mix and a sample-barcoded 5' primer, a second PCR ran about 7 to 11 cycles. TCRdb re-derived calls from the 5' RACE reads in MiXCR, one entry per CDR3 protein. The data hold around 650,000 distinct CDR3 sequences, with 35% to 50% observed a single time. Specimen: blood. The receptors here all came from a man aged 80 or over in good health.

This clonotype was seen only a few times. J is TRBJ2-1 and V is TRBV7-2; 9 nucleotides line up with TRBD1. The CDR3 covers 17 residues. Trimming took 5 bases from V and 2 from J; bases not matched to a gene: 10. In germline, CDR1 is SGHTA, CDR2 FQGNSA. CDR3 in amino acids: CASSKYTGTGTYNEQFF. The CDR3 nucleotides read TGTGCCAGCAGCAAATATACCGGGACAGGGACCTACAATGAGCAGTTCTTC.

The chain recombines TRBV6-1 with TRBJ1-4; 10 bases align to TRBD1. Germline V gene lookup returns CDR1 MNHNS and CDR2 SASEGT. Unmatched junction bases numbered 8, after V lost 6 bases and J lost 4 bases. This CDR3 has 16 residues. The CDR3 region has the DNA TGTGCCAGCAGGGAGGGACAGGGGTTAAATAATGAAAAACTGTTTTTT. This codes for CASREGQGLNNEKLFF.

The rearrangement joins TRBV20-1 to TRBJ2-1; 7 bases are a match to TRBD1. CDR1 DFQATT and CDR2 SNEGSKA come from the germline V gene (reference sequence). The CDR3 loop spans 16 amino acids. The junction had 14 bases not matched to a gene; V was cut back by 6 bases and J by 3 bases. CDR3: CSAYNRGLGSYNEQFF. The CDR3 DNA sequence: TGCAGTGCCTACAACAGGGGCCTGGGGAGCTACAATGAGCAGTTCTTC.

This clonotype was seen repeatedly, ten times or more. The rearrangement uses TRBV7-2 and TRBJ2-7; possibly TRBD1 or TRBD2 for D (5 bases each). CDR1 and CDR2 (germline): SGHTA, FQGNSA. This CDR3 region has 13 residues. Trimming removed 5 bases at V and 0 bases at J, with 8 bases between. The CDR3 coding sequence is TGTGCCAGCAGCCGGGACCACTCCTACGAGCAGTACTTC. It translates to CASSRDHSYEQYF.

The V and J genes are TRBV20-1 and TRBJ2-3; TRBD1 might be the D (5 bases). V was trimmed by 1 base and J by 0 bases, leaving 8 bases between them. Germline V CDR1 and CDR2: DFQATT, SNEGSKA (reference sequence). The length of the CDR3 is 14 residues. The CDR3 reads CSARGGVSTDTQYF. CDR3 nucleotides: TGCAGTGCTAGAGGGGGCGTGAGCACAGATACGCAGTATTTT.

The CDR3 spells CASSEPSGGGPSTDTQYF. DNA of the CDR3: TGCGCCAGCAGCGAACCTAGCGGGGGGGGACCAAGCACAGATACGCAGTATTTT. The V gene is TRBV5-1, the J gene TRBJ2-3; 12 bases agree with TRBD2. The length of the CDR3 is 18 residues. J lost 0 bases, V lost 4 bases, and 9 bases had no gene match. Germline V gene lookup returns CDR1 SGHRS and CDR2 YFSETQ. The variable domain in full, completed from reference TRBV5-1 and TRBJ2-3, reads KAGVTQTPRYLIKTRGQQVTLSCSPISGHRSVSWYQQTPGQGLQFLFEYFSETQRNKGNFPGRFSGRQFSNSRSEMNVSTLELGDSALYLCASSEPSGGGPSTDTQYFGPGTRLTVL.

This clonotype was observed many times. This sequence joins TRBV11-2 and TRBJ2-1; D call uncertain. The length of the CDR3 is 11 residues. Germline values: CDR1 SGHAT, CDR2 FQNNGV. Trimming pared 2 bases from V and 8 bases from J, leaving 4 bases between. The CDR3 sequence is CASSLFDEQFF. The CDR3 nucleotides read TGTGCCAGCAGCTTATTTGATGAGCAGTTCTTC.

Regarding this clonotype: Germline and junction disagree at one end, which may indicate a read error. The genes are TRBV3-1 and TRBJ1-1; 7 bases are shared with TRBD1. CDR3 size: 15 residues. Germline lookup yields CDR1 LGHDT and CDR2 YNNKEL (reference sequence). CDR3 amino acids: CTSSARQGMNTEAFF. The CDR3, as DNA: TGTACCAGCAGCGCACGACAGGGAATGAACACTGAAGCTTTCTTT. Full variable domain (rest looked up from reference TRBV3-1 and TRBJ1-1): DTAVSQTPKYLVTQMGNDKSIKCEQNLGHDTMYWYKQDSKKFLKIMFSYNNKELIINETVPNRFSPKSPDKAHLNLHINSLELGDSAVYFCTSSARQGMNTEAFFGQGTRLTVV.

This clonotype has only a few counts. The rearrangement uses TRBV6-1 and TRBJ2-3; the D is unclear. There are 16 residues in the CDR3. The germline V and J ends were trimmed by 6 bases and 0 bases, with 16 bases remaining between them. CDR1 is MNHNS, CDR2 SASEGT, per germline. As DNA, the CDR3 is TGTGCCAGCAGGAAACAGACCCAGACCAGCACAGATACGCAGTATTTT. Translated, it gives CASRKQTQTSTDTQYF.

CDR3 DNA sequence: TGTGCCAGCTCAGCCGTCAACAGGGGAAGCACAGATACGCAGTATTTT. This encodes CASSAVNRGSTDTQYF. The rearrangement links TRBV18 to TRBJ2-3; 7 nucleotides match TRBD1. The CDR3 runs 16 residues. The V gene's germline CDR1 is KGHSH and CDR2 LQKENI. V was clipped by 5 bases and J by 0 bases; unmatched bases: 8.

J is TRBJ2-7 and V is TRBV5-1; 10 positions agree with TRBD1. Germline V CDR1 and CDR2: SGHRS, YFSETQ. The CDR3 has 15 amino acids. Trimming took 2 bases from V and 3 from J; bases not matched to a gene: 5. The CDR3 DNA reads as TGCGCCAGCAGCTTTGGGACAGGGGCTTACTACGAGCAGTACTTC. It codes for CASSFGTGAYYEQYF.

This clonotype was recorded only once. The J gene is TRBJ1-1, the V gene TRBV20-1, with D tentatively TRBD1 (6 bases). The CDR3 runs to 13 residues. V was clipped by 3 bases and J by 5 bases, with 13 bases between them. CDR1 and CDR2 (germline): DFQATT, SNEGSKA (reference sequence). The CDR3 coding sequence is TGCAGTGCTAGCAACAACAGGGAGACTGAAGCTTTCTTT. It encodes CSASNNRETEAFF.

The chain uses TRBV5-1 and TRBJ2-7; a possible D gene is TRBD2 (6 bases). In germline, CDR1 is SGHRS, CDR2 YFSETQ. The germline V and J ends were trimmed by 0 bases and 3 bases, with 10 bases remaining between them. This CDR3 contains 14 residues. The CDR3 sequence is CASSLGLGFYEQYF. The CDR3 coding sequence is TGCGCCAGCAGCTTGGGACTAGGATTCTACGAGCAGTACTTC.

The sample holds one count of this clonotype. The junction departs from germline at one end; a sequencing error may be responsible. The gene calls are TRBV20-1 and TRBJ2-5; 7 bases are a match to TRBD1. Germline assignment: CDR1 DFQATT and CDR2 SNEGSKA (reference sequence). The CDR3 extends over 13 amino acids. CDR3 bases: TGCAGTGCTACGAGCAGGGGGAAAGAGGCCCAGTACTTC. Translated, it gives CSATSRGKEAQYF.

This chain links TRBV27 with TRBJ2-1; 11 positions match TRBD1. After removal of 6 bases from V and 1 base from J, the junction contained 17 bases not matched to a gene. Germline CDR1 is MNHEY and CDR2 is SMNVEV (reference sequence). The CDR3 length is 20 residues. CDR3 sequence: CASRSPDRGLRERSYNEQFF. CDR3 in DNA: TGTGCCAGCAGATCTCCGGACAGGGGGCTAAGGGAAAGGTCCTACAATGAGCAGTTCTTC.

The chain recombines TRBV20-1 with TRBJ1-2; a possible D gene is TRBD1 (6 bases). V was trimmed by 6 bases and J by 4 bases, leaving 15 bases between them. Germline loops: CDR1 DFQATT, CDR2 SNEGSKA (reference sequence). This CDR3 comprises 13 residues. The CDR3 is CSALPGAGYGYTF. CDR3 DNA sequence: TGCAGTGCCCTTCCAGGGGCCGGCTATGGCTACACCTTC.

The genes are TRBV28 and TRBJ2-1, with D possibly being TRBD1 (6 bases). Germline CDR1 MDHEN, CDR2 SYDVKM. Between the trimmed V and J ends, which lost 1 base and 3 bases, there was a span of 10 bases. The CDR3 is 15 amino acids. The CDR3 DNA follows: TGTGCCAGCAGTTTATTAACACAGGGCTACAATGAGCAGTTCTTC. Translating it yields CASSLLTQGYNEQFF.

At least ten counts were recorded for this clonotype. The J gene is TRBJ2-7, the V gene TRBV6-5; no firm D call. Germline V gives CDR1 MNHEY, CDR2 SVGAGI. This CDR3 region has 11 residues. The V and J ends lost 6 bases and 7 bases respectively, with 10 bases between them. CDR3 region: CASRTPGEQYF. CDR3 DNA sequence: TGTGCCAGCAGAACACCCGGTGAGCAGTACTTC.

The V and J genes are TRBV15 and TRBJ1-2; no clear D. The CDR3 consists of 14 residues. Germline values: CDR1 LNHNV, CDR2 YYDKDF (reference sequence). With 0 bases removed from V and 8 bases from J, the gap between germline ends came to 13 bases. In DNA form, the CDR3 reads TGTGCCACCAGCAGAGATGGGAGAAGGTACGGCTACACCTTC. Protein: CATSRDGRRYGYTF.

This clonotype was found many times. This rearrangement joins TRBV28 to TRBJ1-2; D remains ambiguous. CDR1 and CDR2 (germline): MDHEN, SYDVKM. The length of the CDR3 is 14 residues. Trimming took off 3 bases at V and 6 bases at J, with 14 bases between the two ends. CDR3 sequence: CASSFRHRSHGYTF. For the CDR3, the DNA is TGTGCCAGCAGTTTCAGACATCGCTCACATGGCTACACCTTC.

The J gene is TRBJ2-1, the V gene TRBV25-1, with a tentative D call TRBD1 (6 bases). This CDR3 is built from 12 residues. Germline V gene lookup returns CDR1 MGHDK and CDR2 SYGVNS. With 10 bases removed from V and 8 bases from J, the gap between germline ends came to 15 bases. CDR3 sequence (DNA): TGTGCCACCCGGGACATGACTCATGAGCAGTTCTTC. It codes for CATRDMTHEQFF.

CDR3 region: CASSSNDASGIYEQYF. In nucleotides, the CDR3 is TGTGCCAGCAGCTCCAATGACGCTAGCGGGATCTACGAGCAGTACTTC. The rearrangement uses TRBV7-3 and TRBJ2-5; 9 bases align to TRBD2. The J call may be mistaken, given a closer DNA end match to TRBJ2-7. This CDR3 region has 16 residues. CDR1 SGHTA and CDR2 FQGTGA come from the germline V gene.

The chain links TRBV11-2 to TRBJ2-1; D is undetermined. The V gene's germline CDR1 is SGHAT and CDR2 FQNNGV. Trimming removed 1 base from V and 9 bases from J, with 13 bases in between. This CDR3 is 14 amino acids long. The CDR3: CASSLVAGSLEQFF. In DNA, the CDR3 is TGTGCCAGCAGCTTAGTGGCAGGAAGTCTTGAGCAGTTCTTC.

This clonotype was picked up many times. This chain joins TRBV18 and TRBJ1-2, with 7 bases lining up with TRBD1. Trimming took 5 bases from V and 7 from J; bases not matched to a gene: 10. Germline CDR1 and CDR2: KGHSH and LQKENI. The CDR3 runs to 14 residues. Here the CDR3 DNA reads TGTGCCAGCTCATCGAGTGACAGGGTCGGTGGCTACACCTTC. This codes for CASSSSDRVGGYTF. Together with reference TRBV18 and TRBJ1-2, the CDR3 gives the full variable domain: NAGVMQNPRHLVRRRGQEARLRCSPMKGHSHVYWYRQLPEEGLKFMVYLQKENIIDESGMPKERFSAEFPKEGPSILRIQQVVRGDSAAYFCASSSSDRVGGYTFGSGTRLTVV.

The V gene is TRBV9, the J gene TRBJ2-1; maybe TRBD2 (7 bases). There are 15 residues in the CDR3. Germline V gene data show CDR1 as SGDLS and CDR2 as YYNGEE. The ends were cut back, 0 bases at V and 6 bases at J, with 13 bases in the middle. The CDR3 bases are TGTGCCAGCAGCGTAGTAGGGGGGGGCCGCAATGAGCAGTTCTTC. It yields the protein CASSVVGGGRNEQFF.

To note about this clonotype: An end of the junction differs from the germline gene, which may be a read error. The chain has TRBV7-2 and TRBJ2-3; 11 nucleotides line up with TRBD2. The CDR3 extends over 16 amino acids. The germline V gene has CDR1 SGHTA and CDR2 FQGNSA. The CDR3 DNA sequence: TGCGCCAGCAGCTCCATGACTAGCGGGAACACAGATACGCAGTATTTT. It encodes CASSSMTSGNTDTQYF.

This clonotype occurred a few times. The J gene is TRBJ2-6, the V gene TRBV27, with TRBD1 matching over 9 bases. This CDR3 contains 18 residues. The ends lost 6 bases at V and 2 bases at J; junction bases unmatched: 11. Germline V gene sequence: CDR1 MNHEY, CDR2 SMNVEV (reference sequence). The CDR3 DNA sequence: TGTGCCAGCAGATTAGGTGGGACAGGGTTTACTGGGGCCAACGTCCTGACTTTC. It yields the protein CASRLGGTGFTGANVLTF.

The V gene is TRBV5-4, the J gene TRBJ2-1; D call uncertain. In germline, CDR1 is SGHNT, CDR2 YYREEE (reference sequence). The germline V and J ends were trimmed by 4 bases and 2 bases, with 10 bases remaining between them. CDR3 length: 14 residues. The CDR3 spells CASSMLGTYNEQFF. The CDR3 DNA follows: TGTGCCAGCAGCATGTTAGGGACCTACAATGAGCAGTTCTTC.

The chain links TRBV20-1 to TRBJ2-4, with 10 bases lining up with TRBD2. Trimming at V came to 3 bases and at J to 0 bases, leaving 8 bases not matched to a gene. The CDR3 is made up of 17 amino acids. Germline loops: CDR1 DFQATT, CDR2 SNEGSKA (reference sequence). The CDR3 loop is CSARFASGGLAKNIQYF. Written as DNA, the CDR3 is TGCAGTGCTAGGTTCGCTAGCGGGGGCCTAGCCAAAAACATTCAGTACTTC.

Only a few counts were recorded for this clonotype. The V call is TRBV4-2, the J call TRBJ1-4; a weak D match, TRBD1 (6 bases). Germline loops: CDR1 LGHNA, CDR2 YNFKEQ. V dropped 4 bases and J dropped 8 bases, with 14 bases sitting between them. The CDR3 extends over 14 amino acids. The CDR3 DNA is TGTGCCAGCAGCCTTGGGGCAGGGGACGAAAAACTGTTTTTT. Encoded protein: CASSLGAGDEKLFF.